This TCR beta chain was identified in a study of vaccination and CD4 T cells after COVID-19. Overall study: The convalescents comprised six males and four females, two of them Hispanic. It was a median approximately 92 days after diagnosis, with a range of 35 to 161, that post-COVID samples were drawn.

This clonotype is labeled as large. Its antigen is not known. Sequenced with the Oncomine TCR Beta short-read assay was DNA taken from cultured CD4+ T cells. Each CDR3 protein is one row after TCRdb ran MiXCR on the PCR reads. The sample consists of approximately 11,000 distinct CDR3 sequences, 65% to 80% of them appearing once. The treatment was: approximately 11-day PBMC culture with coronavirus spike peptide pools or control peptides (ViraFEST assay). The germline V gene has CDR1 WNHNN and CDR2 SYGVQD (reference sequence). This CDR3 has 15 residues. V was clipped by 2 bases and J by 5 bases, with 13 bases between them.

This TCR came from a human donor who had recovered from COVID-19. The sample comprised CD4+ T cells from blood, cultured in vitro. The chain links TRBV10-1 to TRBJ1-3; D remains unclear. CDR3 sequence: CASSEGTMGRNTIYF. DNA of the CDR3: TGCGCCAGCAGTGAGGGAACGATGGGTAGAAACACCATATATTTT.